Below, 30 T cell receptor beta chains from the same sample are listed, as sequenced in a study of T-cell reconstitution after alpha-beta-depleted transplantation in children. Unique molecular identifiers tagged the TCRbeta library. TCRdb recomputed calls from the PCR reads with MiXCR, one row per CDR3 protein. The repertoire holds about 300,000 distinct CDR3 sequences, with 10% as singletons. The sample here was PBMCs, taken before TCRalphabeta/CD19-depleted stem cell transplant. These receptors all stem from a boy younger than two with acute myeloid leukemia, due to receive a stem cell transplant.

J is TRBJ2-7 and V is TRBV5-1; no definite D call. V gave up 3 bases and J gave up 0 bases, with 10 bases separating them. Germline V gene data show CDR1 as SGHRS and CDR2 as YFSETQ. This CDR3 spans 14 amino acids. The CDR3 loop is CASSSSYVSYEQYF. CDR3 nucleotide sequence: TGCGCCAGCAGCTCCAGCTATGTCTCCTACGAGCAGTACTTC.

This clonotype has at least ten counts. The chain combines TRBV7-8 with TRBJ2-7, with 10 positions matching TRBD2. This CDR3 has 19 residues. The V gene end was trimmed by 3 bases and the J gene end by 2 bases; junction bases not matched to a gene: 16. CDR1 is SGHVS and CDR2 is FQNEAQ in the germline V gene. CDR3 DNA sequence: TGTGCCAGCAGCTTCCCCCGAACAGGAATCAGCGGGAGGGCCTACGAGCAGTACTTC. This translates into CASSFPRTGISGRAYEQYF.

The table lists this clonotype with many counts. The chain employs TRBV7-9 and TRBJ2-5; D might be TRBD1 (6 bases). The CDR3 is 14 amino acids. The germline gives CDR1 SEHNR, CDR2 FQNEAQ (reference sequence). Trimming removed 3 bases at V and 1 base at J, with 9 bases between. As DNA, the CDR3 is TGTGCCAGCAGCTTGTGGGACACCCAAGAGACCCAGTACTTC. Translating gives CASSLWDTQETQYF.

The chain has TRBV7-9 and TRBJ2-6; 9 positions agree with TRBD1. V lost 6 bases to trimming and J lost 4 bases; unmatched junction nucleotides: 10. The V gene's germline CDR1 is SEHNR and CDR2 FQNEAQ (reference sequence). The CDR3 covers 17 residues. The DNA of the CDR3 is TGTGCCAGCAGTTCCACGGGACAGGGCTTCGGGGCCAACGTCCTGACTTTC. Amino acids: CASSSTGQGFGANVLTF.

This clonotype was seen ten or more times. V gene TRBV4-3 combines with J gene TRBJ1-6; D call uncertain. V was pared by 0 bases and J by 4 bases, with 13 bases between. CDR3 size: 17 residues. Per the germline V gene, CDR1 is LGHNA and CDR2 is YSLEER. DNA for the CDR3: TGCGCCAGCAGCCAAGAGCGTACTGACGAATATAATTCACCCCTCCACTTT. Translating gives CASSQERTDEYNSPLHF.

This clonotype was seen ten or more times. This chain links TRBV5-1 with TRBJ2-1; D not resolved. The V and J ends lost 0 bases and 2 bases respectively, with 6 bases between them. The CDR3 is 14 amino acids. Per the germline V gene, CDR1 is SGHRS and CDR2 is YFSETQ. The CDR3 bases are TGCGCCAGCAGCTTGGAACAAACCTACAATGAGCAGTTCTTC. This codes for CASSLEQTYNEQFF.

In its sample, this clonotype was seen a few times. The J gene is TRBJ2-4, the V gene TRBV29-1; D may be TRBD1 or TRBD2 (5 bases each). The CDR3 extends over 12 amino acids. Trimming stripped 6 bases from V and 6 bases from J, with 12 bases between. Germline CDR1 and CDR2: SQVTM and ANQGSEA. CDR3 residues: CSVLRDLNIQYF. In nucleotides, the CDR3 is TGCAGCGTCCTCCGGGACCTAAACATTCAGTACTTC.

This clonotype has a count of ten or more. This chain uses TRBV20-1 with TRBJ2-3; 8 nucleotides match TRBD1. The CDR3 contains 15 residues. The germline V gene encodes CDR1 DFQATT and CDR2 SNEGSKA (reference sequence). Unmatched junction bases numbered 9, after V lost 5 bases and J lost 2 bases. Written as DNA, the CDR3 is TGCAGTGCTCCCTCGACAGGGGACCTCACAGATACGCAGTATTTT. Translated, it gives CSAPSTGDLTDTQYF.

There are many counts of this clonotype. The V gene is TRBV12-3 or TRBV12-4, the J gene TRBJ1-1; D remains unclear. The CDR3 has 14 residues. The ends were cut back, 4 bases at V and 0 bases at J, with 9 bases in the middle. CDR3 in DNA: TGTGCCAGCAGTTACTATTTGATGAACACTGAAGCTTTCTTT. It encodes CASSYYLMNTEAFF.

The V gene is TRBV6-5, the J gene TRBJ2-5, with 10 positions matching TRBD1. The CDR3 sequence is 15 residues long. Germline V gene data show CDR1 as MNHEY and CDR2 as SVGAGI. After removal of 2 bases from V and 1 base from J, the junction contained 1 base not matched to a gene. The CDR3 DNA reads TGTGCCAGCAGTTACGACAGGGGGCTCCAAGAGACCCAGTACTTC. Amino acid sequence: CASSYDRGLQETQYF.

This clonotype was detected only a few times. V is TRBV4-1 and J is TRBJ2-7; 13 bases line up with TRBD2. The CDR3 is 16 residues long. Unmatched junction bases numbered 3, after V lost 2 bases and J lost 2 bases. CDR1 is MGHRA and CDR2 is YSYEKL in the germline V gene. Here the CDR3 reads CASSQSGLAGAYEQYF. The CDR3 DNA sequence: TGCGCCAGCAGCCAAAGCGGACTAGCGGGGGCCTACGAGCAGTACTTC.

This clonotype was observed at least ten times. The rearrangement uses TRBV11-3 and TRBJ2-5; D unresolved. V lost 5 bases, J lost 2 bases, and 9 bases lay in between. Germline V CDR1 and CDR2: SGHNT, YENEEA. The CDR3 length is 13 residues. The DNA of the CDR3 is TGTGCCAGCAGCCCTCGATTGCAAGAGACCCAGTACTTC. This encodes CASSPRLQETQYF.

This clonotype was found many times. V and J are TRBV6-2 or TRBV6-3 and TRBJ2-7; D perhaps matches TRBD2 (5 bases). V lost 1 base and J 5 bases, leaving 6 bases between the germline ends. There are 12 residues in the CDR3. CDR1 is MNHEY and CDR2 is SVGEGT in the germline V gene. The CDR3 sequence is CASSYLEDEQYF. The CDR3 nucleotides read TGTGCCAGCAGTTACTTGGAGGACGAGCAGTACTTC.

This clonotype was picked up a small number of times. V usage is TRBV12-3 or TRBV12-4 and J usage is TRBJ1-4; D possibly corresponds to TRBD1 (5 bases). Between the trimmed V and J ends, which lost 6 bases and 6 bases, there was a span of 14 bases. The CDR3 is 14 residues long. CDR3 DNA sequence: TGTGCCAGCAGCCTATGGGGGGATGATGAAAAACTGTTTTTT. Translation gives CASSLWGDDEKLFF.

The chain recombines TRBV7-2 with TRBJ2-7; D is perhaps TRBD1 (6 bases). V lost 5 bases to trimming and J lost 3 bases, with 17 bases between them. CDR3 size: 15 residues. Germline-derived CDR1 and CDR2 are SGHTA and FQGNSA. CDR3 DNA sequence: TGTGCCAGCAGCCCTGACTTGGGACAAAACTACGAGCAGTACTTC. Protein product: CASSPDLGQNYEQYF.

The sample holds many counts of this clonotype. This rearrangement joins TRBV5-1 to TRBJ2-3; D perhaps matches TRBD2 (7 bases). The V and J ends lost 2 bases and 1 base respectively, with 8 bases between them. The CDR3 runs to 14 residues. Germline V gives CDR1 SGHRS, CDR2 YFSETQ. In DNA form, the CDR3 reads TGCGCCAGCAGCTTCGGGGGGCGCACAGATACGCAGTATTTT. This encodes CASSFGGRTDTQYF.

The CDR3 DNA reads as TGCAGCGTTGAAGACCACAGCACAGATACGCAGTATTTT. This sequence encodes CSVEDHSTDTQYF. This chain uses TRBV29-1 with TRBJ2-3; no firm D call. The V gene's germline CDR1 is SQVTM and CDR2 ANQGSEA. Trimming removed 0 bases at V and 0 bases at J, with 4 bases between. CDR3 length: 13 amino acids.

The chain employs TRBV2 and TRBJ2-7, with 9 bases matching TRBD1. The CDR3 extends over 14 amino acids. Germline loops: CDR1 SNHLY, CDR2 FYNNEI. The V segment lost 6 bases and the J segment 1 base; nucleotides outside the gene matches: 4. The CDR3 DNA follows: TGTGCCAGCAGACCCGGGACAGGGTCCTACGAGCAGTACTTC. Amino acids: CASRPGTGSYEQYF. The full variable domain, its missing parts supplied by reference TRBV2 and TRBJ2-7, is EPEVTQTPSHQVTQMGQEVILRCVPISNHLYFYWYRQILGQKVEFLVSFYNNEISEKSEIFDDQFSVERPDGSNFTLKIRSTKLEDSAMYFCASRPGTGSYEQYFGPGTRLTVT.

This clonotype was counted many times. CDR3 protein: CASHPRDRVEQFF. CDR3 nucleotides: TGTGCCAGCCATCCCCGGGACAGGGTAGAGCAGTTCTTC. The rearrangement links TRBV12-3 or TRBV12-4 to TRBJ2-1; 9 nucleotides line up with TRBD1. This CDR3 is 13 amino acids long. V gave up 8 bases and J gave up 10 bases; unmatched junction bases: 9.

This clonotype was seen only a few times. This chain links TRBV30 with TRBJ2-2; TRBD2 matches 7 bases. Unmatched junction bases numbered 2, after V lost 4 bases and J lost 0 bases. Germline V gene lookup returns CDR1 GTSNPN and CDR2 SVGIG (reference sequence). The CDR3 loop spans 14 amino acids. This CDR3 reads CAWIGGANTGELFF. The DNA of the CDR3 is TGTGCCTGGATTGGGGGGGCGAACACCGGGGAGCTGTTTTTT.

In its sample, this clonotype was seen many times. The chain couples TRBV5-5 to TRBJ2-1; D is possibly TRBD1 (5 bases). Germline V gene data show CDR1 as SGHKS and CDR2 as YYEKEE (reference sequence). Trimming removed 0 bases at V and 8 bases at J, with 15 bases between. CDR3 size: 15 residues. The CDR3 region has the DNA TGTGCCAGCAGCTTGGTGGCGACAGACATCGATGAGCAGTTCTTC. Protein: CASSLVATDIDEQFF.

This clonotype was detected many times. The chain employs TRBV5-1 and TRBJ2-2, with 10 bases identical to TRBD2. Trimming took 1 base from V and 2 from J; bases not matched to a gene: 8. The germline V gene has CDR1 SGHRS and CDR2 YFSETQ. This CDR3 contains 18 residues. CDR3 sequence (DNA): TGCGCCAGCAGCTTGCCGAGGACTAGCGGTTATAACACCGGGGAGCTGTTTTTT. Its protein product is CASSLPRTSGYNTGELFF.

This clonotype was seen a few times. The genes are TRBV4-1 and TRBJ2-1, with D hard to call. CDR3 length: 15 amino acids. The germline gives CDR1 MGHRA, CDR2 YSYEKL. V lost 1 base and J lost 9, with 16 bases in between. The CDR3 DNA follows: TGCGCCAGCAGCCAAGTGAGAGTCTTGGGCAGTGAGCAGTTCTTC. Amino acids: CASSQVRVLGSEQFF.

This clonotype showed up many times. The chain is built from TRBV5-1 and TRBJ2-2; no reliable D call. Germline assignment: CDR1 SGHRS and CDR2 YFSETQ. Trimming left V 2 bases short and J 4 bases short, with 15 bases between. The CDR3 loop spans 16 amino acids. DNA for the CDR3: TGCGCCAGCAGCTTAGTACCTCTGCGAGGCACCGGGGAGCTGTTTTTT. Translated, it gives CASSLVPLRGTGELFF.

The chain links TRBV20-1 to TRBJ2-4, with 8 bases matching TRBD2. Germline trimming cut 4 bases from V and 2 bases from J; bases unmatched to any gene: 7. CDR3 length equals 15 residues. Per germline, CDR1 DFQATT and CDR2 SNEGSKA (reference sequence). Written as DNA, the CDR3 is TGCAGTGCTACCCAGCGGGAGACCTCCAAAAACATTCAGTACTTC. Its translation is CSATQRETSKNIQYF.

This clonotype was counted at least ten times. This chain connects TRBV9 to TRBJ1-2; D might be TRBD1 (5 bases). Trimming cost V 4 bases and J 4 bases, with 14 bases left between them. CDR1 and CDR2 from the germline V gene are SGDLS and YYNGEE. The CDR3 runs 14 residues. CDR3 sequence: CASSPPGGVYGYTF. The CDR3 DNA reads TGTGCCAGCAGCCCTCCCGGGGGGGTCTATGGCTACACCTTC.

This clonotype showed up many times. The chain joins TRBV4-3 to TRBJ2-1; 7 bases agree with TRBD2. V trimming: 0 bases; J trimming: 2 bases; junction bases outside the gene matches: 7. Germline V gene lookup returns CDR1 LGHNA and CDR2 YSLEER. The CDR3 has 17 amino acids. CDR3 region: CASSQDWGGGAYNEQFF. The CDR3, as DNA: TGCGCCAGCAGCCAAGATTGGGGCGGGGGAGCCTACAATGAGCAGTTCTTC.

This clonotype has only a few counts. This chain uses TRBV7-9 with TRBJ2-7; 11 nucleotides align to TRBD2. Per the germline V gene, CDR1 is SEHNR and CDR2 is FQNEAQ (reference sequence). Unmatched junction bases numbered 11, after V lost 5 bases and J lost 5 bases. The CDR3 has 16 residues. CDR3 loop: CASSRYSSGRLDEQYF. The DNA for the CDR3 is TGTGCCAGCAGCCGTTACTCTAGCGGGAGGCTGGACGAGCAGTACTTC. Full variable domain (outside the CDR3, taken from reference TRBV7-9 and TRBJ2-7): DTGVSQNPRHKITKRGQNVTFRCDPISEHNRLYWYRQTLGQGPEFLTYFQNEAQLEKSRLLSDRFSAERPKGSFSTLEIQRTEQGDSAMYLCASSRYSSGRLDEQYFGPGTRLTVT.

This clonotype was found a few times. The chain couples TRBV20-1 to TRBJ2-3; 8 nucleotides agree with TRBD2. There are 11 residues in the CDR3. Trimming at V came to 4 bases and at J to 14 bases, leaving 8 bases not matched to a gene. CDR1 and CDR2 (germline): DFQATT, SNEGSKA (reference sequence). CDR3 sequence: CSATVGTRVYF. DNA for the CDR3: TGCAGTGCTACAGTCGGGACTAGAGTGTATTTT.

This clonotype was seen ten or more times. The chain recombines TRBV20-1 with TRBJ1-2; 7 bases line up with TRBD1. The ends lost 3 bases at V and 2 bases at J; junction bases unmatched: 3. Germline V gives CDR1 DFQATT, CDR2 SNEGSKA (reference sequence). There are 13 residues in the CDR3. This chain's CDR3 is CSASFRGNYGYTF. The CDR3 DNA follows: TGCAGTGCTAGCTTCAGGGGGAACTATGGCTACACCTTC.